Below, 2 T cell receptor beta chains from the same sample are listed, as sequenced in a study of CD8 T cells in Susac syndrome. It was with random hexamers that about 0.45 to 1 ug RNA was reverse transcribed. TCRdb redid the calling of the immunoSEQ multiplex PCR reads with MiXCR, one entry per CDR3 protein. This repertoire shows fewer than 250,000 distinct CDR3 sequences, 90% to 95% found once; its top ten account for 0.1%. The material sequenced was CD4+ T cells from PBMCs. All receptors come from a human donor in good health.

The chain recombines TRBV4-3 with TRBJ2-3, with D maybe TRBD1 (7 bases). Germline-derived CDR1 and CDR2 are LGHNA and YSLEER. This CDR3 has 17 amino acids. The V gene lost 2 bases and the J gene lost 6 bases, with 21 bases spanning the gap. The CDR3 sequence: CASSQTPRGAARDTQYF. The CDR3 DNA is TGCGCCAGCAGCCAAACCCCCAGGGGGGCGGCGAGGGATACGCAGTATTTT.

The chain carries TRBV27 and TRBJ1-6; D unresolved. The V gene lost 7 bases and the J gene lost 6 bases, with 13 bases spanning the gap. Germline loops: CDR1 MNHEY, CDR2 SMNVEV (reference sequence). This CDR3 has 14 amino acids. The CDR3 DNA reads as TGTGCCAGCACCGACAAGGGCCGTAATTCACCCCTCCACTTT. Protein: CASTDKGRNSPLHF.